These 20 T cell receptor beta chains were sequenced from one sample in a study of cytomegalovirus exposure and HLA in healthy donors. The primer mix had 60 Vbeta and 13 Jbeta primers. TCRdb's table, derived via immunoSEQ multiplex PCR, lists solely in-frame clones and lacks some. The sample yields approximately 200,000 clones, approximately 83% seen once. Material for sequencing was PBMCs. Every receptor here comes from a boy aged 2 to 10 in good health and CMV-seronegative.

The rearrangement uses TRBV5-1 and TRBJ2-3; 16 bases are shared with TRBD2. The ends lost 4 bases at V and 4 bases at J; junction bases unmatched: 6. The CDR3 runs to 17 residues. Looked up from germline, CDR1 is SGHRS and CDR2 is YFSETQ. CDR3 protein: CASSVGTSGGGPDTQYF. The CDR3 coding sequence is TGCGCCAGCAGCGTGGGGACTAGCGGGGGGGGCCCAGATACGCAGTATTTT.

V is TRBV30 and J is TRBJ2-5, with 7 bases lining up with TRBD2. Germline V CDR1 and CDR2: GTSNPN, SVGIG (reference sequence). The CDR3 contains 14 residues. Trimming removed 4 bases from V and 10 bases from J; junction bases left unmatched: 15. CDR3 nucleotides: TGTGCCTGGAAAACAAAGGGAGGGAGAGGGATCCAGTACTTC. Translating it yields CAWKTKGGRGIQYF.

The chain links TRBV10-3 to TRBJ1-4; TRBD1 aligns across 11 bases. CDR1 and CDR2 (germline): ENHRY, SYGVKD. The V and J ends lost 5 bases and 0 bases, in that order; junction bases with no gene match: 2. This CDR3 contains 16 residues. The CDR3 sequence is CAISQGQGATNEKLFF. The CDR3 DNA follows: TGTGCCATCAGTCAGGGACAGGGGGCAACTAATGAAAAACTGTTTTTT.

This clone was counted a few times. J is TRBJ1-2 and V is TRBV6-5, with TRBD1 matching 10 bases. Trimming removed 4 bases from V and 5 bases from J; junction bases left unmatched: 10. Germline CDR1 MNHEY, CDR2 SVGAGI. The CDR3 has 16 residues. The CDR3 loop is CASSWGQGISPYGYTF. The CDR3 DNA follows: TGTGCCAGCAGTTGGGGACAGGGGATATCCCCTTATGGCTACACCTTC.

The CDR3 sequence: CASSLGTGGSAFF. CDR3 sequence (DNA): TGCGCCAGCAGCTTGGGGACAGGGGGCTCAGCTTTCTTT. The chain has TRBV5-1 and TRBJ1-1; 11 bases are shared with TRBD1. Germline V gene lookup returns CDR1 SGHRS and CDR2 YFSETQ. The junction had 2 bases not matched to a gene; V was cut back by 0 bases and J by 10 bases. The CDR3 totals 13 residues.

This sequence joins TRBV5-6 and TRBJ2-3, with D tentatively TRBD1 (5 bases). This CDR3 is 14 amino acids long. V was cut by 2 bases and J by 6 bases, with 13 bases left in between. Germline CDR1 and CDR2: SGHDT and YYEEEE. The CDR3 is CASSFSQGLDTQYF. Written as DNA, the CDR3 is TGTGCCAGCAGCTTCTCTCAGGGCTTGGATACGCAGTATTTT.

This chain uses TRBV10-3 with TRBJ1-3; a possible D gene is TRBD1 (5 bases). Germline values: CDR1 ENHRY, CDR2 SYGVKD. This CDR3 is built from 14 residues. V dropped 4 bases and J dropped 4 bases, with 11 bases sitting between them. CDR3 sequence (DNA): TGTGCCATCAGTGTTGACAGCTCCGGAAACACCATATATTTT. This codes for CAISVDSSGNTIYF.

The chain joins TRBV7-2 to TRBJ2-2; possible D gene TRBD2, 5 bases. Between the trimmed V and J ends, which lost 5 bases and 6 bases, there was a span of 10 bases. CDR1 is SGHTA and CDR2 is FQGNSA in the germline V gene. This CDR3 spans 13 amino acids. CDR3 bases: TGTGCCAGCAGCGTACTAGAGGCCGGGGAGCTGTTTTTT. Translated, it gives CASSVLEAGELFF.

The chain employs TRBV7-2 and TRBJ2-7, with D perhaps matching TRBD1 (6 bases). The germline gives CDR1 SGHTA, CDR2 FQGNSA. This CDR3 is 14 amino acids long. The V end lost 5 bases, the J end lost 1 base, and 12 bases lay between the germline ends. CDR3 nucleotides: TGTGCCAGCAGCCCGGGACAACATTCCTACGAGCAGTACTTC. It specifies CASSPGQHSYEQYF. Full variable domain (outside the CDR3, taken from reference TRBV7-2 and TRBJ2-7): GAGVSQSPSNKVTEKGKDVELRCDPISGHTALYWYRQSLGQGLEFLIYFQGNSAPDKSGLPSDRFSAERTGGSVSTLTIQRTQQEDSAVYLCASSPGQHSYEQYFGPGTRLTVT.

A remark on this clone: This same CDR3 is encoded by further DNA sequences in the sample. The V call is TRBV4-3, the J call TRBJ2-1, with 7 bases identical to TRBD2. Germline CDR1 reads LGHNA; CDR2 reads YSLEER. J lost 7 bases, V lost 4 bases, and 10 bases had no gene match. CDR3 length equals 15 residues. The CDR3 nucleotides are TGCGCCAGCAGCCGCAGCCTTGGGGGGGGGAATGAGCAGTTCTTC. Amino acids: CASSRSLGGGNEQFF.

This clone was seen more than once but under ten times. V usage is TRBV6-6 and J usage is TRBJ2-7, with 8 bases lining up with TRBD2. CDR1 and CDR2 (germline): MNHNY, SVGAGI (reference sequence). This CDR3 is 15 amino acids long. The junction had 12 bases not matched to a gene; V was cut back by 6 bases and J by 5 bases. The CDR3: CASRPRPAGADEQYF. In nucleotides, the CDR3 is TGTGCCAGCAGACCTCGGCCAGCGGGGGCCGACGAGCAGTACTTC.

The genes are TRBV7-3 and TRBJ2-2, with a possible D match to TRBD1 (6 bases). Deletions cut 6 bases from V and 8 bases from J, with 16 bases between. The CDR3 has 14 residues. Germline V lookup: CDR1 SGHTA, CDR2 FQGTGA. The CDR3 spells CASRFTGSGGELFF. The DNA of the CDR3 is TGTGCCAGCAGATTCACAGGGTCCGGGGGGGAGCTGTTTTTT.

The J gene is TRBJ2-2, the V gene TRBV19; 8 bases match TRBD1. Trimming cost V 9 bases and J 6 bases; bases outside gene matches: 12. Germline CDR1 and CDR2: LNHDA and SQIVND (reference sequence). The CDR3 spans 15 residues. CDR3 nucleotides: TGTGCCAGGATCCCGAAGGACAGGGAGGCCGGGGAGCTGTTTTTT. This codes for CARIPKDREAGELFF.

The chain carries TRBV9 and TRBJ2-1, with no clear D. There are 14 residues in the CDR3. Trimming pared 1 base from V and 6 bases from J, leaving 11 bases between. Germline assignment: CDR1 SGDLS and CDR2 YYNGEE. The CDR3 DNA reads as TGTGCCAGCAGCGTACAGTCCCAATTCAATGAGCAGTTCTTC. The encoded protein is CASSVQSQFNEQFF.

The CDR3 loop is CASSQDRGLRGYTF. The CDR3 DNA is TGCGCCAGCAGCCAAGACAGGGGGTTGAGAGGCTACACCTTC. J is TRBJ1-2 and V is TRBV4-3, with 7 bases lining up with TRBD1. CDR3 size: 14 residues. Germline assignment: CDR1 LGHNA and CDR2 YSLEER. The junction had 6 bases not matched to a gene; V was cut back by 0 bases and J by 8 bases.

This chain uses TRBV5-6 with TRBJ2-5; 11 bases are shared with TRBD1. The V gene end was trimmed by 4 bases and the J gene end by 5 bases; junction bases not matched to a gene: 7. From germline, CDR1 is SGHDT and CDR2 YYEEEE. There are 15 residues in the CDR3. In nucleotides, the CDR3 is TGTGCCAGCAGCCACTCAGGGACAGGGGGGGAGACCCAGTACTTC. Translated: CASSHSGTGGETQYF.

V and J are TRBV15 and TRBJ1-2, with TRBD1 matching over 7 bases. This CDR3 has 13 amino acids. CDR1 and CDR2 from the germline V gene are LNHNV and YYDKDF (reference sequence). With 8 bases clipped from V and 2 bases from J, the junction kept 5 bases outside the gene matches. Here the CDR3 DNA reads TGTGCCACCGCCCCGGACAGGAACTATGGCTACACCTTC. It codes for CATAPDRNYGYTF.

V usage is TRBV6-5 and J usage is TRBJ1-2; 7 positions match TRBD1. With 2 bases clipped from V and 0 bases from J, the junction kept 0 bases outside the gene matches. From germline, CDR1 is MNHEY and CDR2 SVGAGI. This CDR3 contains 14 residues. In nucleotides, the CDR3 is TGTGCCAGCAGTTACCAGGGGGCTAACTATGGCTACACCTTC. Its translation: CASSYQGANYGYTF.

V gene TRBV6-6 combines with J gene TRBJ1-5, with D possibly being TRBD1 (5 bases). The CDR3 extends over 14 amino acids. The germline CDR1 and CDR2 sequences are MNHNY and SVGAGI (reference sequence). Trimming took 4 bases from V and 5 from J, leaving 12 bases between them. The CDR3 is CASSSDTEHQPQHF. The CDR3 region has the DNA TGTGCCAGCAGTTCGGACACGGAACATCAGCCCCAGCATTTT.

The chain carries TRBV15 and TRBJ2-7; tentatively, D is TRBD2 (5 bases). CDR1 and CDR2 from the germline V gene are LNHNV and YYDKDF (reference sequence). The CDR3 has 14 residues. Trimming removed 0 bases from V and 4 bases from J, with 10 bases in between. The CDR3, as DNA: TGTGCCACCAGCAGAGATGGCAGACTATACGAGCAGTACTTC. Protein product: CATSRDGRLYEQYF.